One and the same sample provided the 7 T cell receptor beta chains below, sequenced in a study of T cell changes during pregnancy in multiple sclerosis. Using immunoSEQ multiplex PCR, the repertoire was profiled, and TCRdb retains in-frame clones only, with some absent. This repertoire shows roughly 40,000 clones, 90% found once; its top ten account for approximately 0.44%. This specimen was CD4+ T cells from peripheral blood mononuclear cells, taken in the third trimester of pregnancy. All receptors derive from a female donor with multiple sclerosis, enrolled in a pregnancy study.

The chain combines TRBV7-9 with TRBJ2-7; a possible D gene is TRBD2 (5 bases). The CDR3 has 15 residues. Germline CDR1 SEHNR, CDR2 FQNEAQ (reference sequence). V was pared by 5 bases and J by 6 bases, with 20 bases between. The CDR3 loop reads CASSLIASQRVEQYF. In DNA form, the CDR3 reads TGTGCCAGCAGCCTCATAGCGAGCCAAAGGGTCGAGCAGTACTTC.

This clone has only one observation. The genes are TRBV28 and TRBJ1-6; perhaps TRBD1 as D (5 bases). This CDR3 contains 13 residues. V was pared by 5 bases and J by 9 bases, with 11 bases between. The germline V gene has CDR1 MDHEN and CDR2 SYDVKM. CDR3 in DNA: TGTGCCAGCAGTCCACCGACAGTTTCACCCCTCCACTTT. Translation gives CASSPPTVSPLHF.

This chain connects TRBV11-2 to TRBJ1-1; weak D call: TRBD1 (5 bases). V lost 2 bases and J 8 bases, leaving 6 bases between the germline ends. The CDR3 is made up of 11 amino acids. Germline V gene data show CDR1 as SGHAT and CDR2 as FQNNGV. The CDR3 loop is CASSLRQEAFF. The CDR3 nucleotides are TGTGCCAGCAGCTTAAGACAGGAAGCTTTCTTT.

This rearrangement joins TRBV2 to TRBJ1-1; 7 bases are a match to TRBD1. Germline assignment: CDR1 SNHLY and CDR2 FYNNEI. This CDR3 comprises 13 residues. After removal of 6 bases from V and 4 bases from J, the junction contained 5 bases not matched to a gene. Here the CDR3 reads CASSRGQITEAFF. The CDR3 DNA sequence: TGTGCCAGCAGCCGGGGACAGATCACTGAAGCTTTCTTT.

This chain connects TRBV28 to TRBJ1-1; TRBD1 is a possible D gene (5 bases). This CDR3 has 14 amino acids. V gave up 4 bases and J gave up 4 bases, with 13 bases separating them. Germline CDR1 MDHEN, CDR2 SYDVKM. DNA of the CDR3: TGTGCCAGCAGTTCGGGGGTTGCGGGCACTGAAGCTTTCTTT. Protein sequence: CASSSGVAGTEAFF.

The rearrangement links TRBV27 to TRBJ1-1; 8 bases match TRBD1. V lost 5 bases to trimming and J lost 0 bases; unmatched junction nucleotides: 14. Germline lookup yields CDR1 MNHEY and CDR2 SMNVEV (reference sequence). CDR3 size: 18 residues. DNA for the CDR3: TGTGCCAGCAGTCTTTCCCGGACAGGGCTATTAATGAACACTGAAGCTTTCTTT. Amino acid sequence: CASSLSRTGLLMNTEAFF.

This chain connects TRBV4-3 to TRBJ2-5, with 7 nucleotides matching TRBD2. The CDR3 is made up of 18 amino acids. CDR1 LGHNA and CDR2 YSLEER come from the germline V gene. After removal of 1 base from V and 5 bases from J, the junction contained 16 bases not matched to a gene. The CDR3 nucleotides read TGCGCCAGCAGCCAAGGAAAAGTGTCTAGCGGCTCCGGGGAGACCCAGTACTTC. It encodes CASSQGKVSSGSGETQYF.